The 30 T cell receptor beta chains presented below share a single source sample, sequenced in a study of cytomegalovirus exposure and HLA in healthy donors (dated by TCRdb to the late 2010s). Library preparation employed the immunoSEQ multiplex PCR assay. For the multiplex PCR, a mixture combining 60 forward primers for TCR Vbeta segments and 13 reverse primers for TCR Jbeta segments was used. In its TCRdb copy, this immuneACCESS table keeps in-frame sequences only and misses some clones. Where compared with another copy, unresolved V genes explain less than half of these, and the others have no known cause. Recorded for this sample are about 160,000 clones; around 85% of them occurred a single time. 3.5% to 5% of the sample goes to the ten largest clones. Sequencing input: PBMCs. These TCRs come from a man aged 35 to 55 in good health and CMV-seronegative.

This clone is a singleton in its sample. The chain is built from TRBV18 and TRBJ1-1; 8 nucleotides line up with TRBD1. Unmatched junction bases numbered 9, after V lost 2 bases and J lost 1 base. Per the germline V gene, CDR1 is KGHSH and CDR2 is LQKENI. This CDR3 contains 17 residues. The CDR3 DNA reads as TGTGCCAGCTCACCAAGAATAAGGGACAGGTCGAACACTGAAGCTTTCTTT. Its translation: CASSPRIRDRSNTEAFF. Full variable domain (missing parts from reference TRBV18 and TRBJ1-1): NAGVMQNPRHLVRRRGQEARLRCSPMKGHSHVYWYRQLPEEGLKFMVYLQKENIIDESGMPKERFSAEFPKEGPSILRIQQVVRGDSAAYFCASSPRIRDRSNTEAFFGQGTRLTVV.

The chain couples TRBV5-6 to TRBJ2-3, with 9 bases aligning to TRBD1. The V gene's germline CDR1 is SGHDT and CDR2 YYEEEE. This CDR3 region has 15 residues. V lost 1 base and J lost 5; bases outside the gene matches: 5. The DNA for the CDR3 is TGTGCCAGCAGCTTGAAAAGGGACAGGGTAGATACGCAGTATTTT. Protein: CASSLKRDRVDTQYF.

V usage is TRBV4-1 and J usage is TRBJ2-7; 9 nucleotides agree with TRBD1. After removal of 0 bases from V and 4 bases from J, the junction contained 4 bases not matched to a gene. CDR1 is MGHRA, CDR2 YSYEKL, per germline. CDR3 length equals 15 residues. For the CDR3, the DNA is TGCGCCAGCAGCCAAGATCAAGGACAGGGGTACGAGCAGTACTTC. This gives the protein CASSQDQGQGYEQYF.

The chain joins TRBV15 to TRBJ2-7, with 10 bases matching TRBD2. Germline assignment: CDR1 LNHNV and CDR2 YYDKDF (reference sequence). J gave up 6 bases and V 5 bases, and 13 bases lay outside the gene matches. The CDR3 totals 16 residues. CDR3 loop: CATSLGTSGVLSEQYF. The CDR3 bases are TGTGCCACCAGCCTGGGAACTAGCGGGGTTCTTTCCGAGCAGTACTTC.

This clone was observed once. The rearrangement links TRBV28 to TRBJ2-3; a possible D gene is TRBD1 (6 bases). CDR1 is MDHEN and CDR2 is SYDVKM in the germline V gene. The ends were cut back, 7 bases at V and 5 bases at J, with 7 bases in the middle. The CDR3 sequence is 11 residues long. CDR3: CASTTGDTQYF. CDR3 nucleotides: TGTGCCAGCACGACAGGAGATACGCAGTATTTT.

This clone has just a few counts. This rearrangement joins TRBV30 to TRBJ2-5; D might be TRBD2 (5 bases). V dropped 5 bases and J dropped 5 bases, with 18 bases sitting between them. The CDR3 runs to 14 residues. Germline V CDR1 and CDR2: GTSNPN, SVGIG (reference sequence). The CDR3 DNA follows: TGTGCCTGGCGAACCCACGGAGGTAGGGAGACCCAGTACTTC. This translates into CAWRTHGGRETQYF.

This chain uses TRBV7-8 with TRBJ2-2; D may be TRBD2 (5 bases). The CDR3 runs 16 residues. V shed 1 base and J shed 4 bases, with 13 bases lying between them. Germline values: CDR1 SGHVS, CDR2 FQNEAQ. This CDR3 is CASSLEAGLFTGELFF. CDR3 DNA: TGTGCCAGCAGCTTAGAGGCTGGACTGTTCACCGGGGAGCTGTTTTTT.

The gene calls are TRBV7-3 and TRBJ2-3, with 10 bases lining up with TRBD2. Germline V gene sequence: CDR1 SGHTA, CDR2 FQGTGA. The CDR3 spans 17 residues. The V segment lost 2 bases and the J segment 5 bases; nucleotides outside the gene matches: 10. The CDR3 DNA follows: TGTGCCAGCAGCTTAGCTGGGCTAGCGGGGGTGGAAGATACGCAGTATTTT. As protein: CASSLAGLAGVEDTQYF.

This sequence joins TRBV30 and TRBJ2-3; 8 bases map to TRBD2. This CDR3 region has 15 residues. CDR1 and CDR2 (germline): GTSNPN, SVGIG (reference sequence). V trimming: 7 bases; J trimming: 2 bases; junction bases outside the gene matches: 11. In DNA, the CDR3 is TGTGCCTTGAGACCGGGACTAGTCCCCACAGATACGCAGTATTTT. Its protein product is CALRPGLVPTDTQYF.

CDR3 DNA: TGTGCCTGGAGTGTAGCCCGGGGAATGGATACGCAGTATTTT. This codes for CAWSVARGMDTQYF. The chain employs TRBV30 and TRBJ2-3, with a possible D match to TRBD2 (5 bases). V lost 0 bases to trimming and J lost 6 bases, with 13 bases between them. The germline CDR1 and CDR2 sequences are GTSNPN and SVGIG (reference sequence). The CDR3 totals 14 residues.

V gene TRBV6-5 combines with J gene TRBJ1-1; no reliable D call. The V gene lost 7 bases and the J gene lost 1 base, with 16 bases spanning the gap. CDR1 is MNHEY and CDR2 is SVGAGI in the germline V gene. The CDR3 sequence is 15 residues long. The CDR3 DNA follows: TGTGCCAGCACAGAGGAGGAATGGGGGAACACTGAAGCTTTCTTT. It is translated as CASTEEEWGNTEAFF.

This clone was counted a single time. The rearrangement uses TRBV5-4 and TRBJ2-3, with D perhaps matching TRBD1 (6 bases). The CDR3 totals 15 residues. CDR1 and CDR2 from the germline V gene are SGHNT and YYREEE (reference sequence). V was pared by 0 bases and J by 0 bases, with 8 bases between. The CDR3 region has the DNA TGTGCCAGCAGCTTGGGACAGGCTAGCACAGATACGCAGTATTTT. Protein product: CASSLGQASTDTQYF.

This chain connects TRBV7-6 to TRBJ2-7; 8 bases are shared with TRBD2. Germline V gene data show CDR1 as SGHVS and CDR2 as FNYEAQ. After removal of 3 bases from V and 4 bases from J, the junction contained 8 bases not matched to a gene. CDR3 length: 15 amino acids. This chain's CDR3 is CASSFGPGGQYEQYF. The CDR3 coding sequence is TGTGCCAGCAGCTTTGGGCCGGGGGGGCAATACGAGCAGTACTTC.

This sequence joins TRBV27 and TRBJ2-7; a possible D gene is TRBD1 (6 bases). With 6 bases removed from V and 0 bases from J, the gap between germline ends came to 15 bases. The germline V gene encodes CDR1 MNHEY and CDR2 SMNVEV (reference sequence). The CDR3 extends over 15 amino acids. The CDR3: CASRPRGYGSYEQYF. CDR3 bases: TGTGCCAGCAGACCTAGGGGGTATGGCTCCTACGAGCAGTACTTC.

This chain links TRBV13 with TRBJ1-5; D perhaps matches TRBD1 (6 bases). The CDR3 is 15 residues long. V was pared by 4 bases and J by 2 bases, with 12 bases between. In germline, CDR1 is PRHDT, CDR2 FYEKMQ (reference sequence). The CDR3 sequence: CASSSGQSRNQPQHF. CDR3 nucleotide sequence: TGTGCCAGCAGCTCCGGACAGAGTCGCAATCAGCCCCAGCATTTT.

The chain recombines TRBV12-5 with TRBJ1-2; 7 nucleotides line up with TRBD1. This CDR3 region has 19 residues. The V segment lost 2 bases and the J segment 1 base; nucleotides outside the gene matches: 16. Germline V CDR1 and CDR2: LGHNT, FRNRAP. The CDR3 spells CASGLRTGNRGRFNYGYTF. The CDR3 DNA follows: TGTGCTAGTGGTTTGAGGACGGGGAACAGGGGAAGGTTTAACTATGGCTACACCTTC.

This clone was detected only a few times. V and J are TRBV30 and TRBJ2-1; D ambiguous. The ends were cut back, 6 bases at V and 4 bases at J, with 4 bases in the middle. Germline CDR1 GTSNPN, CDR2 SVGIG (reference sequence). The CDR3 length is 10 residues. CDR3 in DNA: TGTGCCTGCACTTACAATGAGCAGTTCTTC. Its protein product is CACTYNEQFF. The whole variable domain, remainder taken from reference TRBV30 and TRBJ2-1, is SQTIHQWPATLVQPVGSPLSLECTVEGTSNPNLYWYRQAAGRGLQLLFYSVGIGQISSEVPQNLSASRPQDRQFILSSKKLLLSDSGFYLCACTYNEQFFGPGTRLTVL.

Only a few counts were recorded for this clone. The rearrangement uses TRBV19 and TRBJ1-1, with a tentative D call TRBD1 (5 bases). The germline V gene encodes CDR1 LNHDA and CDR2 SQIVND (reference sequence). V lost 7 bases and J 2 bases, leaving 17 bases between the germline ends. The CDR3 is made up of 15 amino acids. The CDR3 DNA reads as TGTGCCAGTAAAGATTATTGGACAACTAACACTGAAGCTTTCTTT. It specifies CASKDYWTTNTEAFF.

This chain uses TRBV10-3 with TRBJ1-3, with 7 positions matching TRBD1. This CDR3 region has 14 residues. J gave up 3 bases and V 6 bases, and 5 bases lay outside the gene matches. Per germline, CDR1 ENHRY and CDR2 SYGVKD. The CDR3 loop is CAISPGGFGNTIYF. In DNA, the CDR3 is TGTGCCATCAGCCCAGGGGGATTTGGAAACACCATATATTTT.

The rearrangement links TRBV6-1 to TRBJ2-2, with D perhaps TRBD1 (5 bases). V shed 3 bases and J shed 5 bases, with 10 bases lying between them. The germline gives CDR1 MNHNS, CDR2 SASEGT. The CDR3 runs 14 residues. The DNA for the CDR3 is TGTGCCAGCAGTGAGGCCCCAGGGACCGGGGAGCTGTTTTTT. Amino acid sequence: CASSEAPGTGELFF.

The chain joins TRBV19 to TRBJ1-4, with TRBD1 matching over 9 bases. The CDR3 length is 16 residues. Germline lookup yields CDR1 LNHDA and CDR2 SQIVND (reference sequence). Germline trimming cut 5 bases from V and 4 bases from J; bases unmatched to any gene: 8. CDR3 nucleotides: TGTGCCAGTAGTGTTACTCCGGGACAGGGTAATGAAAAACTGTTTTTT. This codes for CASSVTPGQGNEKLFF.

The rearrangement uses TRBV28 and TRBJ1-4; D is unclear. There are 14 residues in the CDR3. Deletions cut 6 bases from V and 8 bases from J, with 16 bases between. The germline gives CDR1 MDHEN, CDR2 SYDVKM. CDR3 DNA: TGTGCCAGCAGCCCTTATGATCCAGGAGAAAAACTGTTTTTT. This sequence encodes CASSPYDPGEKLFF.

J is TRBJ2-1 and V is TRBV6-4, with TRBD2 matching 8 bases. Germline CDR1 and CDR2: MRHNA and SNTAGT. Trimming removed 6 bases from V and 4 bases from J; junction bases left unmatched: 8. The CDR3 loop spans 15 amino acids. The CDR3 loop is CASSLRGGTYNEQFF. For the CDR3, the DNA is TGTGCCAGCAGCCTACGGGGGGGTACTTACAATGAGCAGTTCTTC.

The chain has TRBV27 and TRBJ1-1; the match to TRBD1 covers 7 bases. After removal of 7 bases from V and 11 bases from J, the junction contained 10 bases not matched to a gene. The CDR3 is 12 amino acids. Germline-derived CDR1 and CDR2 are MNHEY and SMNVEV (reference sequence). CDR3 in DNA: TGTGCCAGCACTCCTCAGGGGGGTGATGCTTTCTTT. As protein: CASTPQGGDAFF.

J is TRBJ1-2 and V is TRBV4-3, with a weak D call TRBD1 (6 bases). Germline CDR1 LGHNA, CDR2 YSLEER. The CDR3 loop spans 11 amino acids. V was clipped by 3 bases and J by 13 bases, with 12 bases between them. CDR3 in amino acids: CASSHGRTATF. Written as DNA, the CDR3 is TGCGCCAGCAGCCATGGAAGGACAGCCACCTTC.

The chain employs TRBV6-6 and TRBJ2-7, with a weak D call TRBD1 (7 bases). This CDR3 spans 16 amino acids. V lost 0 bases and J lost 4, with 16 bases in between. Germline V gene lookup returns CDR1 MNHNY and CDR2 SVGAGI (reference sequence). This CDR3 reads CASSYSSAAGGYEQYF. The CDR3 region has the DNA TGTGCCAGCAGTTACTCGAGCGCAGCAGGGGGGTACGAGCAGTACTTC.

This chain uses TRBV5-1 with TRBJ2-7, with no clear D. V lost 0 bases, J lost 4 bases, and 11 bases lay in between. Germline V CDR1 and CDR2: SGHRS, YFSETQ. There are 14 residues in the CDR3. The CDR3 loop reads CASSLDLNYYEQYF. DNA of the CDR3: TGCGCCAGCAGCTTGGACTTGAACTATTACGAGCAGTACTTC.

This clone showed up just once. The chain carries TRBV27 and TRBJ1-6, with D possibly matching TRBD1 (5 bases). This CDR3 is built from 14 residues. Between the trimmed V and J ends, which lost 8 bases and 6 bases, there was a span of 14 bases. Looked up from germline, CDR1 is MNHEY and CDR2 is SMNVEV (reference sequence). CDR3 in DNA: TGTGCCAGCGCCAGGGAGGTCGGTAATTCACCCCTCCACTTT. Protein sequence: CASAREVGNSPLHF.

This chain uses TRBV27 with TRBJ2-1; 9 positions match TRBD2. V lost 5 bases, J lost 4 bases, and 6 bases stayed unmatched. Germline CDR1 reads MNHEY; CDR2 reads SMNVEV (reference sequence). The CDR3 has 15 residues. CDR3 bases: TGTGCCAGCAGTCCCGGCAGCGGGGGGTACAATGAGCAGTTCTTC. Its translation: CASSPGSGGYNEQFF.

This chain joins TRBV6-5 and TRBJ1-1, with 8 bases matching TRBD1. The CDR3 has 14 residues. The germline V gene has CDR1 MNHEY and CDR2 SVGAGI. Trimming took 7 bases from V and 6 from J; bases not matched to a gene: 10. The DNA for the CDR3 is TGTGCCAGCACCTTGACAGGGGAGGGGGCTGAAGCTTTCTTT. It is translated as CASTLTGEGAEAFF.